This TCR beta chain was profiled in a study of T cell repertoires in cytomegalovirus infection. One entry per CDR3 protein results from TCRdb running MiXCR on the reads. Of fewer than 1,000,000 distinct CDR3 sequences detected, approximately 31% appear once; the ten largest clones hold 13%. Note on this clonotype: The antigen remains undetermined.

The specimen comprised cultured CD8+ T cells from PBMCs, sampled from culture after CMV antigen stimulation. The clonotype was recovered from a human donor in good health (CMV status not recorded). Some clones in this sample may be carry-over from other donors' samples.

DNA of the CDR3: TGTGCCAGCATAGGGGCCAGCGGGGGGGAAAACCTACTGAGTCAAGAGACCCAGTACTTC. Amino acid sequence: CASIGASGGENLLSQETQYF. V usage is TRBV6-8 and J usage is TRBJ2-5, with 10 bases lining up with TRBD2. The CDR3 runs to 20 residues. The germline V gene has CDR1 MNHGY and CDR2 SAAAGT. V lost 7 bases to trimming and J lost 2 bases; unmatched junction nucleotides: 22.